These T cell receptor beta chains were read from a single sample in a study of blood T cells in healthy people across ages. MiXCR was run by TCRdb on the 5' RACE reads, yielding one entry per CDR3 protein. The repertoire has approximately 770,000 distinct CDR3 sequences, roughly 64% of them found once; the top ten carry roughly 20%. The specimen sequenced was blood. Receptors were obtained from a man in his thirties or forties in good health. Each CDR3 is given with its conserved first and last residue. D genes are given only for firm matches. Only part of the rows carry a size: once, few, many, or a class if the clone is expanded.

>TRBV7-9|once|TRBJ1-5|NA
CASSQMGQPQHF
TGTGCCAGCAGTCAGATGGGCCAGCCCCAGCATTTT
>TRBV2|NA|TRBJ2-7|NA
CASSEVGGQEAQYF
TGTGCCAGCAGTGAAGTGGGCGGTCAAGAGGCCCAGTACTTC
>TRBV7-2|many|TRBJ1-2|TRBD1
CASQPTGRANYGYTF
TGTGCCAGCCAACCGACAGGGAGAGCTAACTATGGCTACACCTTC
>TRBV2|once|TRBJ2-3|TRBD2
CASSALAGGGADTQYF
TGTGCCAGCAGTGCCCTAGCGGGGGGTGGCGCAGATACGCAGTATTTT
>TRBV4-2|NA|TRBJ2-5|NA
CASSQAWRSTQETQYF
TGTGCCAGCAGCCAAGCTTGGCGTAGCACCCAAGAGACCCAGTACTTC
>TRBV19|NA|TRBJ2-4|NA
CASSIPPGLGGQYF
TGTGCCAGTAGCATCCCACCGGGCCTCGGTGGCCAGTACTTC
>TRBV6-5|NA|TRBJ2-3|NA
CASSYSLGQTDTQYF
TGTGCCAGCAGTTACTCCCTTGGACAGACAGATACGCAGTATTTT
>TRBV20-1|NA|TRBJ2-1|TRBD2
CSASAGLANEQFF
TGCAGTGCTAGTGCGGGACTAGCCAATGAGCAGTTCTTC
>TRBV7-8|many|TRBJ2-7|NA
CASSRTDGEQYF
TGTGCCAGCAGCAGAACGGATGGCGAGCAGTACTTC
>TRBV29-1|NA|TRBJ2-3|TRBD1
CSVGLSSGTVTDTQYF
TGCAGCGTTGGCCTCTCCTCCGGGACAGTCACAGATACGCAGTATTTT
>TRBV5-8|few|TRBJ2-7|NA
CASSLDLGQLNYEQYF
TGTGCCAGCAGCTTGGATCTCGGACAGCTTAACTACGAGCAGTACTTC
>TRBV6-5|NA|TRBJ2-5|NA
CASRRGAADKETQYF
TGTGCCAGCCGACGAGGGGCAGCAGATAAAGAGACCCAGTACTTC
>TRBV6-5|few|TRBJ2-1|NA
CASSYSGSDEQFF
TGTGCCAGCAGTTACTCGGGCTCCGATGAGCAGTTCTTC
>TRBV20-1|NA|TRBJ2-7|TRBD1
CSAEGQGAENDEQYF
TGCAGTGCGGAGGGACAGGGGGCTGAGAATGACGAGCAGTACTTC
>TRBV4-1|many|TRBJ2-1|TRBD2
CASSHPGTSGSPFF
TGCGCCAGCAGCCACCCCGGGACTAGCGGGAGTCCGTTCTTC
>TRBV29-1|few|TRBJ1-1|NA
CSVQGLGNTEAFF
TGCAGCGTCCAAGGGCTGGGGAACACTGAAGCTTTCTTT
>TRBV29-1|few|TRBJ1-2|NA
CSVRGDYGYTF
TGCAGCGTACGAGGGGACTATGGCTACACCTTC
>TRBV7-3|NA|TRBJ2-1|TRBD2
CASSSRSGSVGGNEQFF
TGTGCCAGCAGCTCCAGAAGCGGGAGTGTGGGTGGCAATGAACAGTTCTTC
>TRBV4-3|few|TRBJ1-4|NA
CASSQGPRREKLFF
TGCGCCAGCAGCCAAGGACCCCGGCGGGAAAAACTGTTTTTT
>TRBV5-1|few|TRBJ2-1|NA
CASSLDPGQTQFF
TGCGCCAGCAGCTTGGATCCGGGGCAGACACAGTTCTTC
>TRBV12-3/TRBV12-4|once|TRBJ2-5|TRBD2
CASRSGEQIQETQYF
TGTGCCAGCAGAAGCGGGGAACAAATTCAAGAGACCCAGTACTTC
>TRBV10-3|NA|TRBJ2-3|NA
CAIGNTDTQYF
TGTGCCATCGGAAACACAGATACGCAGTATTTT
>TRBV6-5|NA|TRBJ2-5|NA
CASSYSGQKETQYF
TGTGCCAGCAGTTACTCCGGACAGAAAGAGACCCAGTACTTC
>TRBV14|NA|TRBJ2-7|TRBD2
CASSRRQRLAGSYEQYF
TGTGCCAGCAGCCGCAGACAAAGACTAGCGGGGAGCTACGAGCAGTACTTC
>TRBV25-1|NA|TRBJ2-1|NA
CASRDGRGPDNEQFF
TGTGCCAGCAGAGACGGTAGGGGACCTGATAATGAGCAGTTCTTC
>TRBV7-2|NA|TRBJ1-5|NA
CASSLMDGQPQHF
TGTGCCAGCAGCCTTATGGACGGACAGCCCCAGCATTTT
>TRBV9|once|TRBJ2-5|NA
CASSVAFSGRETQYF
TGTGCCAGCAGCGTAGCTTTCAGCGGGCGAGAGACCCAGTACTTC
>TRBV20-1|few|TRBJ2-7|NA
CSARTDTQGNEQYF
TGCAGTGCTAGGACGGACACTCAAGGGAACGAGCAGTACTTC
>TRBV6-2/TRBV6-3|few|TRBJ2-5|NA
CASQRDQETQYF
TGTGCCAGCCAGCGGGACCAAGAGACCCAGTACTTC
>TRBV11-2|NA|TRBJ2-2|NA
CASSLGGGNTGELFF
TGTGCCAGCAGCCTTGGAGGGGGGAACACCGGGGAGCTGTTTTTT
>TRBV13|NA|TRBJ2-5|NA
CASSLGPRAAYQETQYF
TGTGCCAGCAGCTTAGGACCCCGGGCAGCGTACCAAGAGACCCAGTACTTC
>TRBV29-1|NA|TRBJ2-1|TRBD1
CSILSGQASSYNEQFF
TGCAGCATATTATCGGGACAGGCTAGCTCCTACAATGAGCAGTTCTTC
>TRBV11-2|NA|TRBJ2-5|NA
CASGGPETQYF
TGTGCCAGTGGGGGGCCAGAGACCCAGTACTTC
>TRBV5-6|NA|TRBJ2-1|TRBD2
CASRTSGGTYNEQFF
TGTGCCAGCAGGACTAGCGGGGGTACCTACAATGAGCAGTTCTTC
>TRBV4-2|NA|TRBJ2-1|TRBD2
CASAGDGDEQFF
TGTGCCAGCGCGGGAGATGGCGATGAGCAGTTCTTC
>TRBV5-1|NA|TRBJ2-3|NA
CASSFNTRYTQYF
TGCGCCAGCAGCTTTAATACTCGATATACGCAGTATTTT
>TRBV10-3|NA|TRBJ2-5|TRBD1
CAISEGQGETQYF
TGTGCCATCAGTGAAGGACAGGGGGAGACCCAGTACTTC
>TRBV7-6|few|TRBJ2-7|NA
CASSLTPGRAYEQYF
TGTGCCAGCAGCTTAACCCCTGGACGGGCCTACGAGCAGTACTTC
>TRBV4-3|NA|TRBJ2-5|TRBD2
CASSQDSGREETQYF
TGCGCCAGCAGCCAAGATAGCGGGAGGGAAGAGACCCAGTACTTC
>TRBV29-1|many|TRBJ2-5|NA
CSVEDLRAETQYF
TGCAGCGTTGAAGACCTCCGGGCGGAGACCCAGTACTTC
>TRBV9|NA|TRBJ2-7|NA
CASSVEDSRSYEQYF
TGTGCCAGCAGCGTAGAGGACAGCCGGTCCTACGAGCAGTACTTC
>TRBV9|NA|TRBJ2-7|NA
CASSARSWGEQYF
TGTGCCAGCAGCGCCCGGTCCTGGGGCGAGCAGTACTTC
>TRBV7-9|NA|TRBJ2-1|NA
CASGPTLDVLEQFF
TGTGCCAGCGGACCTACGCTGGACGTATTGGAGCAGTTCTTC
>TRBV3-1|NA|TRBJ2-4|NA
CASSQAGQGNIQYF
TGTGCCAGCAGCCAAGCGGGGCAAGGAAACATTCAGTACTTC
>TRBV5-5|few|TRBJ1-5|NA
CASSFGTYSNQPQHF
TGTGCCAGCAGCTTTGGAACCTATAGCAATCAGCCCCAGCATTTT
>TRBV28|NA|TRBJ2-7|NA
CASSPPSLGIYEQYF
TGTGCCAGCAGCCCACCTAGCCTCGGGATCTACGAGCAGTACTTC
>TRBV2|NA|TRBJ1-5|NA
CASAALPGSNQPQHF
TGTGCCAGCGCGGCACTCCCAGGGAGCAATCAGCCCCAGCATTTT
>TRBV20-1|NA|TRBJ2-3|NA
CLGKGTDTQYF
TGCCTGGGTAAAGGAACAGATACGCAGTATTTT